Following are 32 T cell receptor beta chains from one sample sequenced in a study of cytomegalovirus exposure and HLA in healthy donors. 13 Jbeta primers and 60 Vbeta primers were used for the PCR. TCRdb's copy holds only in-frame clones and misses some; the assay was immunoSEQ multiplex PCR. The data contain about 140,000 clones, 78% of them singletons. Sequencing used PBMCs. The receptor set was obtained from a female donor in good health and CMV-seronegative.

V gene TRBV10-2 combines with J gene TRBJ2-5; the match to TRBD2 covers 12 bases. Unmatched junction bases numbered 6, after V lost 6 bases and J lost 4 bases. This CDR3 has 15 amino acids. Per the germline V gene, CDR1 is WSHSY and CDR2 is SAAADI. The CDR3 DNA follows: TGCGCCAGCAGGTTGACTAGCGGGAGTTCAGAGACCCAGTACTTC. It specifies CASRLTSGSSETQYF.

The chain is built from TRBV28 and TRBJ1-5; a weak D match, TRBD1 (6 bases). Germline V CDR1 and CDR2: MDHEN, SYDVKM. Between the trimmed V and J ends, which lost 1 base and 6 bases, there was a span of 13 bases. This CDR3 contains 15 residues. The CDR3 DNA is TGTGCCAGCAGTTTATTCGCAGGGGTGGGTCAGCCCCAGCATTTT. Translated: CASSLFAGVGQPQHF.

The chain has TRBV7-2 and TRBJ1-1; D ambiguous. This CDR3 has 15 residues. Germline V lookup: CDR1 SGHTA, CDR2 FQGNSA. The V end lost 1 base, the J end lost 1 base, and 10 bases lay between the germline ends. The CDR3 sequence is CASSLVRRGNTEAFF. CDR3 in DNA: TGTGCCAGCAGCTTAGTTCGACGGGGGAACACTGAAGCTTTCTTT.

The chain carries TRBV19 and TRBJ1-5; 7 positions match TRBD1. CDR1 is LNHDA, CDR2 SQIVND, per germline (reference sequence). The trim removed 4 bases at V and 1 base at J, leaving 7 bases unmatched. The CDR3 runs 16 residues. The CDR3 is CASSRPQGVSNQPQHF. In nucleotides, the CDR3 is TGTGCCAGTAGTAGACCGCAGGGGGTCAGCAATCAGCCCCAGCATTTT. Looking up the rest from reference TRBV19 and TRBJ1-5 gives the full variable domain: DGGITQSPKYLFRKEGQNVTLSCEQNLNHDAMYWYRQDPGQGLRLIYYSQIVNDFQKGDIAEGYSVSREKKESFPLTVTSAQKNPTAFYLCASSRPQGVSNQPQHFGDGTRLSIL.

This clone showed up just a few times. The V and J genes are TRBV6-1 and TRBJ2-7, with TRBD2 as a possible D gene (5 bases). The CDR3 runs 15 residues. Germline values: CDR1 MNHNS, CDR2 SASEGT. Trimming cost V 6 bases and J 0 bases, with 15 bases left between them. The CDR3 DNA follows: TGTGCCAGCAGACCGCTAGCCTTAAGCTCCTACGAGCAGTACTTC. Translation gives CASRPLALSSYEQYF.

The chain is built from TRBV2 and TRBJ2-5; 11 nucleotides agree with TRBD1. Germline V CDR1 and CDR2: SNHLY, FYNNEI. CDR3 length equals 15 residues. V lost 7 bases, J lost 2 bases, and 6 bases stayed unmatched. CDR3 DNA sequence: TGTGCCAGCACCAGGGACAGGGGGTTTCAAGAGACCCAGTACTTC. It specifies CASTRDRGFQETQYF.

The V and J genes are TRBV4-3 and TRBJ1-6; maybe TRBD1 (5 bases). Germline V gene lookup returns CDR1 LGHNA and CDR2 YSLEER. V dropped 0 bases and J dropped 6 bases, with 12 bases sitting between them. The CDR3 is 16 residues long. Written as DNA, the CDR3 is TGCGCCAGCAGCCAAGATTCAGGAGGGGTTAATTCACCCCTCCACTTT. It is translated as CASSQDSGGVNSPLHF.

The V gene is TRBV6-6, the J gene TRBJ2-6; no reliable D call. There are 16 residues in the CDR3. The V end lost 5 bases, the J end lost 0 bases, and 11 bases lay between the germline ends. Germline V lookup: CDR1 MNHNY, CDR2 SVGAGI (reference sequence). The CDR3 sequence is CASSQRISSGANVLTF. The CDR3 DNA reads TGTGCCAGCAGTCAGCGCATAAGCTCTGGGGCCAACGTCCTGACTTTC.

This sequence joins TRBV6-6 and TRBJ1-6, with D uncertain. Germline loops: CDR1 MNHNY, CDR2 SVGAGI (reference sequence). V was shortened by 2 bases and J by 11 bases, with 13 bases between the two germline ends. The CDR3 runs to 14 residues. As DNA, the CDR3 is TGTGCCAGCAGTTACGAGGACTTAGGTCCACCCCTCCACTTT. Translation: CASSYEDLGPPLHF.

The rearrangement uses TRBV19 and TRBJ1-2, with 7 bases identical to TRBD1. The germline V gene has CDR1 LNHDA and CDR2 SQIVND (reference sequence). V lost 6 bases, J lost 7 bases, and 5 bases stayed unmatched. This CDR3 has 12 amino acids. The CDR3 nucleotides read TGTGCCAGTAGGCCTCCAGGGGGTGGCTACACCTTC. Protein: CASRPPGGGYTF.

As concerns this clone: Germline and junction disagree at one end, which may indicate a read error. CDR3 region: CASNEGGSDYGYPF. Written as DNA, the CDR3 is TGCGCCAGCAACGAAGGAGGCAGTGACTATGGCTACCCCTTC. The genes are TRBV5-1 and TRBJ1-2; no reliable D call. CDR1 is SGHRS and CDR2 is YFSETQ in the germline V gene. This CDR3 spans 14 amino acids.

The V gene is TRBV9, the J gene TRBJ2-1; TRBD2 aligns across 13 bases. The ends lost 3 bases at V and 12 bases at J; junction bases unmatched: 6. The CDR3 has 14 residues. Germline lookup yields CDR1 SGDLS and CDR2 YYNGEE. The CDR3, as DNA: TGTGCCAGCAGCGGGACTAGCGGGAGTGAGGCGCAGTTCTTC. Translated, it gives CASSGTSGSEAQFF.

The V and J genes are TRBV18 and TRBJ2-1, with 9 nucleotides matching TRBD1. V shed 6 bases, J shed 2 bases, and the junction held 5 bases outside the gene matches. CDR3 size: 15 residues. Germline V gene sequence: CDR1 KGHSH, CDR2 LQKENI. As DNA, the CDR3 is TGTGCCAGCTCGCACCGGGACAGGGCCTACAATGAGCAGTTCTTC. The encoded protein is CASSHRDRAYNEQFF.

V and J are TRBV29-1 and TRBJ1-2, with 9 bases matching TRBD1. Unmatched junction bases numbered 7, after V lost 5 bases and J lost 9 bases. The CDR3 totals 12 residues. In germline, CDR1 is SQVTM, CDR2 ANQGSEA. The CDR3 DNA reads TGCAGCGTTACAGGGGGCGCGGGGCGCTACACCTTC. Translated, it gives CSVTGGAGRYTF.

The V and J genes are TRBV6-5 and TRBJ1-3; tentative D call: TRBD1 (5 bases). V shed 4 bases and J shed 0 bases, with 13 bases lying between them. CDR3 length equals 16 residues. Germline V CDR1 and CDR2: MNHEY, SVGAGI. The CDR3 DNA sequence: TGTGCCAGCAGTTTAGCAAGGACAAGCTCTGGAAACACCATATATTTT. Protein: CASSLARTSSGNTIYF.

The chain uses TRBV5-4 and TRBJ2-5; D might be TRBD2 (7 bases). The DNA end is more similar to TRBJ2-7, so the J call may be wrong. The CDR3 covers 15 residues. The germline V gene encodes CDR1 SGHNT and CDR2 YYREEE (reference sequence). CDR3 region: CASSLGTGGTYEQYF. CDR3 DNA sequence: TGTGCCAGCAGCTTGGGAACGGGGGGCACCTACGAGCAGTACTTC.

The gene calls are TRBV29-1 and TRBJ2-7; 7 bases agree with TRBD1. CDR1 and CDR2 from the germline V gene are SQVTM and ANQGSEA. The CDR3 contains 14 residues. Trimming took 5 bases from V and 2 from J; bases not matched to a gene: 9. The CDR3: CSVRTGRGTYEQYF. The DNA of the CDR3 is TGCAGCGTTAGGACAGGCCGGGGAACCTACGAGCAGTACTTC.

This clone was detected only once. The chain combines TRBV29-1 with TRBJ1-2, with 9 bases fitting TRBD1. V lost 3 bases to trimming and J lost 7 bases; unmatched junction nucleotides: 6. The CDR3 is 13 residues long. Germline V lookup: CDR1 SQVTM, CDR2 ANQGSEA. In nucleotides, the CDR3 is TGCAGCGTTGAGGACCGGGACAGGGCTGGCTACACCTTC. Protein product: CSVEDRDRAGYTF.

The rearrangement uses TRBV7-2 and TRBJ1-5; 7 nucleotides line up with TRBD1. Trimming removed 3 bases from V and 6 bases from J; junction bases left unmatched: 14. Germline CDR1 SGHTA, CDR2 FQGNSA. This CDR3 comprises 17 residues. The CDR3 region is CASSLGFDRDVRQPQHF. The CDR3 DNA sequence: TGTGCCAGCAGCTTGGGCTTTGACAGGGATGTTCGTCAGCCCCAGCATTTT.

This clone has more than one count but fewer than ten. The chain recombines TRBV7-9 with TRBJ2-2; possible D gene TRBD1, 6 bases. Between the trimmed V and J ends, which lost 5 bases and 2 bases, there was a span of 9 bases. The CDR3 has 14 amino acids. Per germline, CDR1 SEHNR and CDR2 FQNEAQ (reference sequence). Here the CDR3 DNA reads TGTGCCAGCAGCAGGACAGATAACACCGGGGAGCTGTTTTTT. Amino acids: CASSRTDNTGELFF.

The gene calls are TRBV28 and TRBJ2-4, with 11 bases identical to TRBD2. CDR1 and CDR2 (germline): MDHEN, SYDVKM. V shed 3 bases and J 9 bases; nucleotides not matched to a gene: 1. The CDR3 contains 13 residues. DNA of the CDR3: TGTGCCAGCAGTTTCCTAGCGGGGGGCATTCAGTACTTC. Residues: CASSFLAGGIQYF.

The rearrangement uses TRBV5-1 and TRBJ2-1; 7 bases line up with TRBD1. Germline assignment: CDR1 SGHRS and CDR2 YFSETQ. Trimming cost V 7 bases and J 5 bases; bases outside gene matches: 6. CDR3 length equals 13 residues. CDR3 loop: CASYGTADNEQFF. The CDR3 nucleotides are TGCGCCAGCTACGGGACAGCTGACAATGAGCAGTTCTTC.

In its sample, this clone was seen once. The V and J genes are TRBV7-2 and TRBJ2-7, with 15 bases lining up with TRBD2. V lost 5 bases and J lost 9; bases outside the gene matches: 11. Germline V gives CDR1 SGHTA, CDR2 FQGNSA. The CDR3 runs to 16 residues. The DNA for the CDR3 is TGTGCCAGCAGCCGGGGACTAGCGGGGGGTCTAGGCGCGCAGTACTTC. Protein: CASSRGLAGGLGAQYF.

This clone was seen only once. This sequence joins TRBV28 and TRBJ2-6; TRBD2 might be the D (7 bases). V was shortened by 5 bases and J by 5 bases, with 19 bases between the two germline ends. The CDR3 length is 17 residues. CDR1 MDHEN and CDR2 SYDVKM come from the germline V gene. CDR3 region: CASSTPGGLTWANVLTF. The CDR3 DNA follows: TGTGCCAGCAGTACCCCGGGGGGCCTTACATGGGCCAACGTCCTGACTTTC.

The V call is TRBV4-1, the J call TRBJ2-3, with TRBD1 identical over 8 bases. This CDR3 spans 15 amino acids. V lost 5 bases and J lost 8; bases outside the gene matches: 12. Germline V gene data show CDR1 as MGHRA and CDR2 as YSYEKL. The CDR3 DNA follows: TGCGCCAGCAGCGCACAGGGGGGAGGTGTTGGTACGCAGTATTTT. Its protein product is CASSAQGGGVGTQYF.

This clone has more than one count but fewer than ten. The chain employs TRBV2 and TRBJ2-5, with a tentative D call TRBD1 (5 bases). The germline V and J ends were trimmed by 6 bases and 5 bases, with 10 bases remaining between them. The CDR3 loop spans 12 amino acids. Germline CDR1 SNHLY, CDR2 FYNNEI. The CDR3 sequence is CASRSGLETQYF. CDR3 nucleotides: TGTGCCAGCAGGTCAGGGTTGGAGACCCAGTACTTC.

The chain combines TRBV7-7 with TRBJ2-7; 10 bases are shared with TRBD1. CDR1 and CDR2 (germline): SSHAT, FNYEAQ (reference sequence). The V segment lost 3 bases and the J segment 2 bases; nucleotides outside the gene matches: 1. The CDR3 extends over 14 amino acids. The CDR3 loop is CASSLGTGAYEQYF. CDR3 DNA: TGTGCCAGCAGCTTGGGGACAGGGGCCTACGAGCAGTACTTC.

This clone appeared once. The chain carries TRBV6-5 and TRBJ2-5; 10 nucleotides line up with TRBD1. Trimming took 5 bases from V and 5 from J; bases not matched to a gene: 2. There are 13 residues in the CDR3. CDR1 is MNHEY and CDR2 is SVGAGI in the germline V gene. In DNA form, the CDR3 reads TGTGCCAGCAGTCCGGGACAGGGGGAGACCCAGTACTTC. It yields the protein CASSPGQGETQYF.

The chain carries TRBV4-3 and TRBJ2-7, with 8 positions matching TRBD2. V lost 2 bases and J lost 3; bases outside the gene matches: 6. In germline, CDR1 is LGHNA, CDR2 YSLEER. The CDR3 length is 15 residues. The CDR3 coding sequence is TGCGCCAGCAGCCAACTAGGGGGGACTAGCTACGAGCAGTACTTC. This gives the protein CASSQLGGTSYEQYF.

This clone was detected only once. The genes are TRBV9 and TRBJ2-1, with TRBD2 identical over 13 bases. The junction had 7 bases not matched to a gene; V was cut back by 4 bases and J by 6 bases. Germline CDR1 and CDR2: SGDLS and YYNGEE. The CDR3 consists of 16 residues. CDR3 region: CASSPRGLAGPNEQFF. CDR3 in DNA: TGTGCCAGCAGCCCGCGGGGACTAGCGGGACCCAATGAGCAGTTCTTC.

DNA of the CDR3: TGTGCCAGCAGTCGGAGCCCATTATCGACAGGGCCCCAAGAGACCCAGTACTTC. Its translation is CASSRSPLSTGPQETQYF. V and J are TRBV27 and TRBJ2-5, with TRBD1 identical over 7 bases. J gave up 1 base and V 5 bases, and 16 bases lay outside the gene matches. Germline loops: CDR1 MNHEY, CDR2 SMNVEV (reference sequence). The length of the CDR3 is 18 residues.

The V call is TRBV7-9, the J call TRBJ1-3; D not resolved. Germline CDR1 SEHNR, CDR2 FQNEAQ (reference sequence). V lost 0 bases and J lost 3, with 12 bases in between. The CDR3 is 16 residues long. The CDR3 protein is CASSLALIRGGNTIYF. The CDR3 DNA is TGTGCCAGCAGCTTAGCATTGATCCGGGGTGGAAACACCATATATTTT.